This T cell receptor beta chain was profiled in a study of cytomegalovirus exposure and HLA in healthy donors (dated by TCRdb to about 2017). Background on the whole study: An earlier analysis of several hundred of the donors reported approximately 300 Gb of sequence data and some 100 million unique TCR beta sequences from some 180 million T cells. An early release covering roughly 600 HLA-typed donors comprised about 310 gigabases of sequencing data and around 86 million unique TCR sequences. The genetic ancestry cluster associated with self-reported Caucasian donors included over 80% of the roughly 380 genotyped donors. The study was designed to test whether signatures of past pathogen exposure could be identified by cataloging public T cell receptors. The T cell repertoires of 666 subjects were profiled by immunosequencing and related to cytomegalovirus serostatus. In addition to the first cohort of approximately 650 subjects, a separate validation cohort of approximately 130 different subjects was used. High-throughput TCR immunosequencing, statistical association of individual TCRs with disease status, and machine learning were combined to predict cytomegalovirus infection status. A later analysis re-examined previously published TCR beta repertoires from over 500 donors and added high-resolution HLA genotyping to investigate patterns of TCR occurrence. The later analysis used no new phenotypic data to find candidate immune exposures, relying instead on TCR beta sequences and their occurrence across donors. To decide whether each TCR beta V gene segment behaved as functional or pseudogenic, an earlier analysis of approximately 590 of the donors relied on high-throughput TCR beta sequencing. Donor age, sex, ethnicity and CMV serostatus were compiled together with the repertoire data. A later genetic analysis used genome-wide SNP genotypes for about 65% of the roughly 670 donors, treating that subset as a discovery cohort. All discovery cohort repertoires had been generated using a single sequencing platform. HLA typing covered class I and class II loci at four-digit resolution. Typing coverage varied by locus: about 629-640 donors for A, B, C, DRB1 and DQB1; some 520 for DQA1; approximately 570 for DPA1; around 490 for DPB1. Roughly five DR-DQ haplotypes were treated as single units for association and clustering because of strong linkage in the cohort. On average, around 230,000 unique TCR beta nucleotide sequences were sequenced per donor among fewer than 500 genotyped donors of the cohort, with about 17% of those sequences being non-productive.

Library construction relied on the immunoSEQ multiplex PCR assay. The multiplex PCR relied on a mix of 60 forward primers for TCR Vbeta segments and 13 reverse primers for TCR Jbeta segments. Amplification of the CDR3 region of rearranged TCR beta genes was performed with a multiplex PCR assay on genomic DNA. Amplified TCR beta libraries were sequenced as 87-base-pair reads on the Illumina HiSeq System. On the authors' methods: A later analysis tallied 80 million to 95 million unique TCR beta chains across the 650 to 750 repertoires, and about 12 million of those chains were shared by two or more donors. A nearest-neighbor algorithm error-corrected the raw reads and collapsed the reads into unique sequences, merging closely related sequences to remove PCR and sequencing errors. To assign V, D and J gene segments, CDR3 sequences were aligned to IMGT reference sequences. For a sequence to be retained, a match of at least six nucleotides was required to both a V gene segment and a J gene segment. A rearrangement was called productive if the CDR3 had no stop codons and remained in frame with V and J, and every other rearrangement was called non-productive. CDR3 was defined by IMGT convention, running from the second conserved V-encoded cysteine to the conserved J-encoded phenylalanine. The earlier analysis of fewer than 700 of the donors excluded sequences that lacked an unambiguous match to a single V gene segment. An earlier analysis of some 500 of the donors classified V segments as functional when productive rearrangements were above 56.7% and as segregating when the standard deviation between donors was above 5%. A statistical classification framework was developed to diagnose cytomegalovirus status using the catalog of TCR beta chain sequences. In a later analysis, V and J genes were assigned by comparing TCR nucleotide sequences against IMGT/GENE-DB human TR gene sequences. A later analysis assigned CDR3 sequences and most-parsimonious VDJ recombination scenarios with the TCRdist pipeline. In a later analysis, every TCR beta chain was defined by the combination of its CDR3 amino acid sequence and its V-gene family, and reads without a unique V-gene family were dropped. A later analysis removed 550 to 650 highly shared, low-generation-probability nucleotide sequences to deal with suspected cross-contamination and a sequencing artifact. In a later analysis, a clonal expansion index for each public chain was calculated from normalized within-repertoire ranks of inferred template counts. In a later analysis, generation probabilities were computed with a VDJ recombination model fitted to out-of-frame rearrangements, and the resulting probabilities were checked against IGoR. Hypergeometric tests were used in a later analysis to score TCR-TCR, TCR-HLA and TCR-CMV co-occurrence, with a repertoire-size bias correction applied to the TCR pairs. In a later analysis, false discovery rates were estimated by permuting HLA or CMV assignments 20 times. In a later analysis, co-occurring TCRs were grouped using DBSCAN, and TCRdist sequence similarity was added for clustering within HLA-allele-positive subsets. For co-occurrence clustering, repertoires with fewer than 30,000 or more than 120,000 public chains were excluded, along with five or six repertoires with anomalous nucleotide sharing. TCRdb obtained this table from immuneACCESS and retained in-frame rearrangements with V and J assigned. These tables miss some clones; where compared with another copy, unresolved V genes account for less than half of the shortfall, and the remainder is unexplained. Clone size and the V and J calls come from that table; the DNA yielded D and trimming. The sample profile shows some 110,000 clones; around 80% of them were found once. In total, the top ten clones hold around 5% of the sample.

Here is what the overall study found, with its caveats: Linkage disequilibrium might explain the correlated functional status among segregating V segments, but an unknown experimental factor could not be ruled out. Because counts were too low, 15 to 20 rarely observed V segments, including chromosome 9 orphons, were left out of the earlier analysis of several hundred of the donors. While some public TCRs were present in many individuals, most TCR sequences turned up only very rarely across donors. When HLA alleles, especially DR and DQ, strongly co-occurred, TCR associations were difficult to assign to individual alleles. In a later analysis, 16,951 TCR beta sequences were associated with specific HLA alleles at a false discovery rate of 0.05. According to a later genetic analysis, donors in an Asian-associated ancestry cluster had fewer N-insertions in productive TCRs than the roughly 670-donor mean. In a later analysis, TCR association rates were found to vary across HLA loci, with the most associated TCRs seen for DRB1 alleles and the fewest for HLA-C alleles. In an earlier analysis of about 540 of the donors, most TCR beta V segments were observed in productive rearrangements about 90% or about 30% of the time, broadly matching IMGT annotations. The study listed 150 to 200 TCR beta chains as associated with cytomegalovirus. A further reported finding was that TCR beta sequences accurately predicted the HLA-A and HLA-B alleles for most subjects in the first cohort. Roughly uniform sequencing depth across donors was assumed in presence/absence analyses, although this assumption may not hold. A later analysis found that most CMV-associated TCR beta chains appeared HLA-restricted, with HLA associations seemingly driven largely by CMV exposure. CMV serostatus was the only immune exposure information available for the cohort. In this cohort, only TCR beta chains were sequenced, and detectable features were limited by the absence of alpha or paired-chain data. Because HLA typing was missing for some donors at each locus, association tests included only the typed subset. In a later analysis, HLA-associated TCR beta chains were found to be more clonally expanded and to have lower generation probabilities than equally common non-associated chains. Several of the top co-occurrence clusters appeared to be linked to parvovirus B19, influenza, CMV and Epstein-Barr virus, according to a later analysis. A cluster of highly shared sequence variants was judged likely to be a technical artifact of the sequencing pipeline. A few of the identified cytomegalovirus-associated TCR beta chains were confirmed in vitro to be specific for cytomegalovirus antigens. In a later genetic analysis, a missense DCLRE1C variant was associated with V-gene and J-gene trimming of TCR beta chains, and the association was replicated in an independent cohort. The classifier was reported to diagnose cytomegalovirus status with high specificity and sensitivity in both the original cohort and the validation cohort. It was suggested by the authors that the approach could potentially be generalized to other disease states and immunological phenotypes.

In regard to this clone: The antigen this receptor binds is unknown. No qualities accompany the bases; no much larger clone lies one base away.

The cohort consisted of 650 to 850 healthy bone marrow donors. At the time of sampling, every cohort member was nominally healthy, though immune exposures that went unrecorded were likely present. The donor was CMV seropositive and was included in the group of 250 to 300 seropositive cohort members. Every donor gave a peripheral blood sample, and the peripheral blood mononuclear cells from that sample were used for TCR beta sequencing. Genomic DNA extraction from the blood cell samples was performed with the Qiagen DNeasy Blood Extraction Kit. This clonotype originated in a young man in good health and CMV-seropositive. Sequenced sample: PBMCs.

The CDR3: CASSLAGQGGNEQFF. The sequence in DNA is TGTGCCAGCAGCTTGGCCGGACAGGGAGGCAATGAGCAGTTCTTC. Recombination linked TRBV5-4 to TRBJ2-1; the central 8 bases match TRBD1. At the junction V is shortened by 0 bases and J by 6 bases; bases outside the gene matches: 5. The germline V gene (reference sequence) specifies SGHNT as CDR1 and YYREEE as CDR2. The CDR3 contains 15 residues, cysteine and phenylalanine counted. The DNA shown is the 45-base CDR3, in frame from base 1.